This T cell receptor (beta chain) was obtained from a study of regulatory T cells in long-lasting Graves disease. Germline CDR1 SGHAT, CDR2 FQNNGV. From its first to its last residue, the CDR3 has 21 amino acids. The sample's time point: newly diagnosed GD, antithyroid drugs for less than 3 months. RNA from PBMCs was the source of the TCR library. Relying on iRepertoire HTBI primers and Arm-PCR of CDR3 regions, the team built TCR beta libraries. TCRdb reprocessed the multiplex PCR reads via MiXCR and lists one record per CDR3 protein. The sample lists 360,000 or so distinct CDR3 sequences, roughly 17% seen once, with 25% to 30% in the top ten. Worth noting for this clonotype: The DNA is left out, because the CDR3 cannot be placed on it with certainty; the CDR3 is given as TCRdb lists it.

This sample was shared with a second study, whose subject was T cells in Graves' hyperthyroidism and ophthalmopathy.

This TCR was recovered from a man between 35 and 55 years old with Graves disease. The rearrangement links TRBV11-2 to TRBJ2-7; the listed D gene, TRBD1, was not tested against the DNA. Source: peripheral blood mononuclear cells (PBMCs), taken at new diagnosis, from a patient treated with antithyroid drugs. This CDR3 reads CASSIYLCSVLRGTGLYEQYF.